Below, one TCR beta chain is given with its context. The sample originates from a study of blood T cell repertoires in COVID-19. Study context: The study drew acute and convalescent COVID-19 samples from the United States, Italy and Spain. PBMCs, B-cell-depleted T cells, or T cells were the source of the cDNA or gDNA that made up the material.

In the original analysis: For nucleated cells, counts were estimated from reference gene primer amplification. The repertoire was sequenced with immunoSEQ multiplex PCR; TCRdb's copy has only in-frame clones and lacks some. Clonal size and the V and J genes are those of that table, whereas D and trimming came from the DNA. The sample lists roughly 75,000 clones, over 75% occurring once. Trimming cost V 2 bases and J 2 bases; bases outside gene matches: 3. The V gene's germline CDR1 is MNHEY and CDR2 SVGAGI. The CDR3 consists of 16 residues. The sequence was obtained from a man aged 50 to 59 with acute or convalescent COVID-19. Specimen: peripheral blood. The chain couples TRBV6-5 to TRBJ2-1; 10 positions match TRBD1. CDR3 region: CASSYDDRGPYNEQFF. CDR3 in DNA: TGTGCCAGCAGTTACGACGACAGGGGGCCCTACAATGAGCAGTTCTTC.